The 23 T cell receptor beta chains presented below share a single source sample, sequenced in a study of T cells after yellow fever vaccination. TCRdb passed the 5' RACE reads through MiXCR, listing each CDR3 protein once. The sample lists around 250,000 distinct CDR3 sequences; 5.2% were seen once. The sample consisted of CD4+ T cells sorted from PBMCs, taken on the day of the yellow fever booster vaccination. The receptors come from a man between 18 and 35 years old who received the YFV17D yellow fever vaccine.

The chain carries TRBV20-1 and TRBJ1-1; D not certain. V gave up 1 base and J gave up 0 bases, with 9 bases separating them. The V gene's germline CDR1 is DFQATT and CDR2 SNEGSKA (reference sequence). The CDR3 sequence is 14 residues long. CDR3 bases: TGCAGTGCTAGAGCCAGGAGGCTGAACACTGAAGCTTTCTTT. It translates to CSARARRLNTEAFF.

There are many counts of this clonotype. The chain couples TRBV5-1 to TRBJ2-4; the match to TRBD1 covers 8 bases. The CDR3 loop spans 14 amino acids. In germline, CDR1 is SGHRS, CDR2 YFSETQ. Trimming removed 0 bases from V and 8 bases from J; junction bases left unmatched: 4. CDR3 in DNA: TGCGCCAGCAGCTTGGGACAGGGGTTGGACATTCAGTACTTC. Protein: CASSLGQGLDIQYF.

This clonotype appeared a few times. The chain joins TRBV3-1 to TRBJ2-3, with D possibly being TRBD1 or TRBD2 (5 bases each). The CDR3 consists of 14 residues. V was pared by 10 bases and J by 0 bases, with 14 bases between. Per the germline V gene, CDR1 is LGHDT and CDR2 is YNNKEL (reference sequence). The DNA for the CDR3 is TGTGCCACGAGAGAGGGGCGAAGCACAGATACGCAGTATTTT. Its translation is CATREGRSTDTQYF.

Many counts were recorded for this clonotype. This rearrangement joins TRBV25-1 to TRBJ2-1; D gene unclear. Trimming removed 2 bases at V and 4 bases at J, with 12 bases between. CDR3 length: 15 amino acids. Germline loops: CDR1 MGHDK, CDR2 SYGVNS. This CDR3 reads CASSEPALPYNEQFF. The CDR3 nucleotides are TGTGCCAGCAGTGAACCGGCCCTTCCATACAATGAGCAGTTCTTC.

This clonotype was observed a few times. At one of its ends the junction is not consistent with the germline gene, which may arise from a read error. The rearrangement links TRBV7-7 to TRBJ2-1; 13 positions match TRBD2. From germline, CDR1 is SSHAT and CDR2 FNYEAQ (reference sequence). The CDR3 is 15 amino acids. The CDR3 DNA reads TGTGCTAGCAGCCCTACTAGCGGGGGGGCGTATGAGCAGTTCTTC. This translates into CASSPTSGGAYEQFF.

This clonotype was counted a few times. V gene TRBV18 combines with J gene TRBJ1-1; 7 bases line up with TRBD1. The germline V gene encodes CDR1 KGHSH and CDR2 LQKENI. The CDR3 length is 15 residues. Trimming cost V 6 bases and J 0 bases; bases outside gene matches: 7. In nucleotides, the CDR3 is TGTGCCAGCTCTAGGGACAGCATTATGAACACTGAAGCTTTCTTT. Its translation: CASSRDSIMNTEAFF.

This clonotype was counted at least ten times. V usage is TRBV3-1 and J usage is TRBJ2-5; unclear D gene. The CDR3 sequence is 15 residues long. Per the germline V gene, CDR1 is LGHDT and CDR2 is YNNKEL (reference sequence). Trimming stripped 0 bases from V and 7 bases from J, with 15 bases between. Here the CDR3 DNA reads TGTGCCAGCAGCCAAGAGGGTGCGCAGGCGGTGACCCAGTACTTC. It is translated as CASSQEGAQAVTQYF.

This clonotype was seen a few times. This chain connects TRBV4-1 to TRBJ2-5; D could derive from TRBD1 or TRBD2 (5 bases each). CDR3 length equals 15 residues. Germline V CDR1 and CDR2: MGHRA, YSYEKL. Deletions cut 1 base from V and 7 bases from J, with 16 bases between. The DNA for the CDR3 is TGCGCCAGCAGCCAAGGTTTGAGGGGCGGTGTGACCCAGTACTTC. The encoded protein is CASSQGLRGGVTQYF.

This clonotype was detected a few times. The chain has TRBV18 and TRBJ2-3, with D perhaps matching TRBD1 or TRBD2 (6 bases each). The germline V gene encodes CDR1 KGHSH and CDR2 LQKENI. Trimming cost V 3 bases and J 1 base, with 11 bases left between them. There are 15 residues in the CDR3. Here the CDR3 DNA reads TGTGCCAGCTCACCCGGGGGCTACGGCACAGATACGCAGTATTTT. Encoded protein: CASSPGGYGTDTQYF. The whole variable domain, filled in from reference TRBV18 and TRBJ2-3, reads NAGVMQNPRHLVRRRGQEARLRCSPMKGHSHVYWYRQLPEEGLKFMVYLQKENIIDESGMPKERFSAEFPKEGPSILRIQQVVRGDSAAYFCASSPGGYGTDTQYFGPGTRLTVL.

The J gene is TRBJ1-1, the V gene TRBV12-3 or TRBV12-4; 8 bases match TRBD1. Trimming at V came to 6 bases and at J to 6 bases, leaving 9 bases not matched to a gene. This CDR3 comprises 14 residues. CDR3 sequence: CASSSQGAIAEAFF. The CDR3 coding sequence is TGTGCCAGCAGCTCTCAGGGGGCTATTGCTGAAGCTTTCTTT.

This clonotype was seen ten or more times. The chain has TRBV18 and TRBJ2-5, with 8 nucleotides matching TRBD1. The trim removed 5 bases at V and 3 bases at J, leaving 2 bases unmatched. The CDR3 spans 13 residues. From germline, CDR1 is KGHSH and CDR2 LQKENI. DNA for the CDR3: TGTGCCAGCTCAACGGACAGGGAAGAGACCCAGTACTTC. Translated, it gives CASSTDREETQYF.

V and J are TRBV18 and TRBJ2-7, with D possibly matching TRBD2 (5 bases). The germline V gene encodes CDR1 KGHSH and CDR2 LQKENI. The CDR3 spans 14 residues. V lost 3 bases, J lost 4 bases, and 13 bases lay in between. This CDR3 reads CASSPSMGGYEQYF. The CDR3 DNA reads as TGTGCCAGCTCACCGTCGATGGGCGGGTACGAGCAGTACTTC.

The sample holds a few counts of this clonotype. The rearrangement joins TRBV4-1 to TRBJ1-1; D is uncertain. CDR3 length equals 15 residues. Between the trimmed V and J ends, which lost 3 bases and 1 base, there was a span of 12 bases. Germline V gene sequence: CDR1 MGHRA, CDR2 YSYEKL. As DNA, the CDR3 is TGCGCCAGCAGCCAGATACGGCCTGCGAACACTGAAGCTTTCTTT. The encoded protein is CASSQIRPANTEAFF.

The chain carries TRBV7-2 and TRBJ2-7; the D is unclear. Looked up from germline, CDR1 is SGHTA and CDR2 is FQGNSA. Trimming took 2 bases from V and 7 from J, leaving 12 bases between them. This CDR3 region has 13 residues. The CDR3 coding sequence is TGTGCCAGCAGCTTAAGTGCCGCGAAAGAGCAGTACGTC. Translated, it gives CASSLSAAKEQYV.

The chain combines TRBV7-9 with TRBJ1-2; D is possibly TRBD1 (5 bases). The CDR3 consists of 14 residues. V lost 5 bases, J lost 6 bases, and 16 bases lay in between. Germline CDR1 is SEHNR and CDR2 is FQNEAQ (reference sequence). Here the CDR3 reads CASSLRARDDGYTF. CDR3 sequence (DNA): TGTGCCAGCAGCCTCAGGGCCAGGGATGATGGCTACACCTTC.

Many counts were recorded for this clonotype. CDR3 amino acids: CASSRTGHSYNEQFF. For the CDR3, the DNA is TGTGCCAGCAGCAGGACGGGCCACTCCTACAATGAGCAGTTCTTC. V gene TRBV12-3 or TRBV12-4 combines with J gene TRBJ2-1; D uncertain. The CDR3 contains 15 residues. V lost 6 bases to trimming and J lost 0 bases, with 12 bases between them.

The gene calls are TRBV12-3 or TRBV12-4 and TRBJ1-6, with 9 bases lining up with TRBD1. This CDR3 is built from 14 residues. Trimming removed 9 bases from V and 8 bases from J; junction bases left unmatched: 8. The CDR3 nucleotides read TGTGCCAGTAATCGGGACAGGGCTTATTCACCCCTCCACTTT. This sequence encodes CASNRDRAYSPLHF.

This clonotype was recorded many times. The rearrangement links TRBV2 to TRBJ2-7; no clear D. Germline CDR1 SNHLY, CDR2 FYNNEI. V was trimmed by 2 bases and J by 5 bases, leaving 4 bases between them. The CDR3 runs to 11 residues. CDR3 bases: TGTGCCAGCAGTGAAAGGAACGAGCAGTACTTC. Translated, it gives CASSERNEQYF. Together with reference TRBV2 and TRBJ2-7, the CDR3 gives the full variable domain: EPEVTQTPSHQVTQMGQEVILRCVPISNHLYFYWYRQILGQKVEFLVSFYNNEISEKSEIFDDQFSVERPDGSNFTLKIRSTKLEDSAMYFCASSERNEQYFGPGTRLTVT.

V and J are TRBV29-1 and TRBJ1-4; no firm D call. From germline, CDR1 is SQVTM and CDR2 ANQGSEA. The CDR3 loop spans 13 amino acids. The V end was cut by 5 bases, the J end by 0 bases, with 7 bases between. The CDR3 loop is CSVQRATNEKLFF. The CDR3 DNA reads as TGCAGCGTTCAGCGTGCAACTAATGAAAAACTGTTTTTT.

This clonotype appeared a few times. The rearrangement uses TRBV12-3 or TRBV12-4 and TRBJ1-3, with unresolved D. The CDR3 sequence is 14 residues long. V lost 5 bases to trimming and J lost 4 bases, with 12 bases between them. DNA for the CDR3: TGTGCCAGCAGTATGTTAGGACCCGGAAACACCATATATTTT. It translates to CASSMLGPGNTIYF.

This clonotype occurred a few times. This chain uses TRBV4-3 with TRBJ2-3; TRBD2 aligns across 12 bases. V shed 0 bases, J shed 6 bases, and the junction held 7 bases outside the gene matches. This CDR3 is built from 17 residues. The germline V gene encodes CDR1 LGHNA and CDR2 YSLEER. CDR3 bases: TGCGCCAGCAGCCAAGACGGACTAGCGGGATCAGGGGATACGCAGTATTTT. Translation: CASSQDGLAGSGDTQYF.

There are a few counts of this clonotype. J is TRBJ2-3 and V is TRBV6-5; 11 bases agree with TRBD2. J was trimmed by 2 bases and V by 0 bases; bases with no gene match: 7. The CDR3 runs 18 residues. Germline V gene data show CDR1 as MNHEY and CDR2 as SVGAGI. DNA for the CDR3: TGTGCCAGCAGTTACTCAAGCGGGACTAGCGGCTACACAGATACGCAGTATTTT. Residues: CASSYSSGTSGYTDTQYF.

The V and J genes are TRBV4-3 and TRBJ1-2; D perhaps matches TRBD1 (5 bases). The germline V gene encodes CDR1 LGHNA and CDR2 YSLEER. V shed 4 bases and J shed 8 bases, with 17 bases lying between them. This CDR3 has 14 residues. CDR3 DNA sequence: TGCGCCAGCAGCCCAGTAGGGCAGGGTGAGGGCTACACCTTC. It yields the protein CASSPVGQGEGYTF.